These 32 T cell receptor beta chains were all obtained from the same sample, sequenced in a study of T cells in localized non-small cell lung cancer. Assay used: immunoSEQ multiplex PCR; TCRdb lists only in-frame clones, some missing. The sample lists about 35,000 clones; 75% to 95% were seen once. This specimen consisted of peripheral blood mononuclear cells, obtained before any cancer treatment. These receptors were collected from a female donor over 55 with stage II lung adenocarcinoma.

The rearrangement joins TRBV5-8 to TRBJ1-3, with no clear D. V was pared by 0 bases and J by 0 bases, with 13 bases between. Germline CDR1 is SGHTS and CDR2 is YDEGEE. The CDR3 sequence is 17 residues long. CDR3 sequence reads: CASSLDREAISGNTIYF. CDR3 DNA sequence: TGTGCCAGCAGCTTGGACCGCGAGGCGATCTCTGGAAACACCATATATTTT.

This chain connects TRBV10-3 to TRBJ2-7, with 9 bases fitting TRBD2. Germline trimming cut 7 bases from V and 6 bases from J; bases unmatched to any gene: 10. The CDR3 covers 14 residues. The germline V gene encodes CDR1 ENHRY and CDR2 SYGVKD. The CDR3 reads CAITPGSGSTEQYF. DNA for the CDR3: TGTGCCATCACCCCTGGTAGCGGGAGTACCGAGCAGTACTTC.

The rearrangement joins TRBV6-6 to TRBJ1-1, with 7 bases lining up with TRBD1. The CDR3 sequence is 15 residues long. Germline V gene data show CDR1 as MNHNY and CDR2 as SVGAGI (reference sequence). After removal of 6 bases from V and 3 bases from J, the junction contained 10 bases not matched to a gene. Here the CDR3 reads CASRDPGTADTEAFF. Written as DNA, the CDR3 is TGTGCCAGCAGAGACCCAGGGACAGCGGACACTGAAGCTTTCTTT.

The genes are TRBV9 and TRBJ2-3, with 9 bases aligning to TRBD2. The V and J ends lost 1 base and 2 bases, in that order; junction bases with no gene match: 2. CDR3 size: 15 residues. CDR1 SGDLS and CDR2 YYNGEE come from the germline V gene. DNA for the CDR3: TGTGCCAGCAGCGTACTAGCGGGGAACACAGATACGCAGTATTTT. This encodes CASSVLAGNTDTQYF.

This clone appeared once. The chain is built from TRBV5-6 and TRBJ2-1; 7 bases fit TRBD2. Germline-derived CDR1 and CDR2 are SGHDT and YYEEEE. The CDR3 is 17 amino acids. V gave up 4 bases and J gave up 10 bases; unmatched junction bases: 20. In DNA, the CDR3 is TGTGCCAGCAGCCCAAGGTGGGGGGGTAATCTGGATAGGGAGCAGTTCTTC. It specifies CASSPRWGGNLDREQFF.

This rearrangement joins TRBV5-4 to TRBJ1-6; D perhaps matches TRBD1 (5 bases). CDR3 size: 17 residues. The V end lost 0 bases, the J end lost 0 bases, and 10 bases lay between the germline ends. The germline V gene has CDR1 SGHNT and CDR2 YYREEE (reference sequence). CDR3 DNA: TGTGCCAGCAGCTTGGCCCAGGGTCGCTCCTATAATTCACCCCTCCACTTT. Translating gives CASSLAQGRSYNSPLHF.

The chain uses TRBV6-1 and TRBJ2-2; 7 bases fit TRBD2. V shed 0 bases and J 2 bases; nucleotides not matched to a gene: 6. This CDR3 is 17 amino acids long. CDR1 and CDR2 from the germline V gene are MNHNS and SASEGT. The CDR3 spells CASSEAILAANTGELFF. The CDR3 bases are TGTGCCAGCAGTGAAGCAATCCTAGCGGCAAACACCGGGGAGCTGTTTTTT.

The chain couples TRBV11-2 to TRBJ2-7; perhaps D is TRBD1 or TRBD2 (6 bases each). The germline CDR1 and CDR2 sequences are SGHAT and FQNNGV. Trimming removed 5 bases at V and 9 bases at J, with 20 bases between. The CDR3 is made up of 14 amino acids. This chain's CDR3 is CASSQTGFPGGQYF. The CDR3 bases are TGTGCCAGCAGCCAAACAGGGTTCCCCGGGGGGCAGTACTTC.

V usage is TRBV13 and J usage is TRBJ2-7; 9 positions agree with TRBD1. This CDR3 contains 15 residues. The germline V gene encodes CDR1 PRHDT and CDR2 FYEKMQ (reference sequence). Losses at the gene ends were 5 bases for V and 1 base for J; bases not matched to a gene: 6. The CDR3: CASSRGTGFSYEQYF. Written as DNA, the CDR3 is TGTGCCAGCAGCCGAGGGACAGGGTTTTCCTACGAGCAGTACTTC.

The chain links TRBV7-2 to TRBJ2-3; weak D call: TRBD2 (6 bases). The germline gives CDR1 SGHTA, CDR2 FQGNSA. V lost 1 base to trimming and J lost 11 bases, with 13 bases between them. The CDR3 contains 13 residues. The CDR3 region is CASSLEAEGGQYF. The CDR3 nucleotides are TGTGCCAGCAGCTTAGAAGCGGAGGGTGGGCAGTATTTT.

The rearrangement uses TRBV5-6 and TRBJ2-6; D is unresolved. The CDR3 length is 16 residues. Trimming pared 3 bases from V and 4 bases from J, leaving 14 bases between. Germline V gives CDR1 SGHDT, CDR2 YYEEEE. CDR3 DNA: TGTGCCAGCAGCTCCGGGCTCCGCTCAGGGGCCAACGTCCTGACTTTC. Translation: CASSSGLRSGANVLTF.

The chain uses TRBV7-2 and TRBJ2-1; D possibly corresponds to TRBD1 (8 bases). The CDR3 length is 14 residues. The germline gives CDR1 SGHTA, CDR2 FQGNSA. V lost 10 bases and J lost 1, with 14 bases in between. CDR3 in amino acids: CATKQGGSYNEQFF. Written as DNA, the CDR3 is TGTGCCACCAAACAGGGGGGGTCCTACAATGAGCAGTTCTTC.

This clone was found once. The J gene is TRBJ2-7, the V gene TRBV30, with 7 bases identical to TRBD1. Germline CDR1 and CDR2: GTSNPN and SVGIG (reference sequence). V dropped 3 bases and J dropped 7; count of bases not matched to a gene: 9. This CDR3 spans 13 amino acids. CDR3 sequence (DNA): TGTGCCTGGAGCTTCGACAGGGTCGGTGAGCAGTACTTC. Translating gives CAWSFDRVGEQYF.

Here the CDR3 DNA reads TGTGCCAGTAGTATAGGCCAGGGGTGGCGGGAGACCCAGTACTTC. Translated, it gives CASSIGQGWRETQYF. This chain joins TRBV19 and TRBJ2-5; TRBD1 is a possible D gene (6 bases). The CDR3 has 15 amino acids. The germline gives CDR1 LNHDA, CDR2 SQIVND (reference sequence). The V end was cut by 1 base, the J end by 5 bases, with 14 bases between. Complete variable domain (other parts from reference TRBV19 and TRBJ2-5): DGGITQSPKYLFRKEGQNVTLSCEQNLNHDAMYWYRQDPGQGLRLIYYSQIVNDFQKGDIAEGYSVSREKKESFPLTVTSAQKNPTAFYLCASSIGQGWRETQYFGPGTRLLVL.

Here the CDR3 reads CASSGTSGNLYNEQFF. In DNA form, the CDR3 reads TGTGCCAGCAGCGGGACTAGCGGGAACCTCTACAATGAGCAGTTCTTC. The genes are TRBV6-4 and TRBJ2-1, with 13 positions matching TRBD2. This CDR3 is built from 16 residues. V dropped 6 bases and J dropped 3; count of bases not matched to a gene: 5. Germline V CDR1 and CDR2: MRHNA, SNTAGT.

This sequence joins TRBV19 and TRBJ2-7, with a possible D match to TRBD1 (5 bases). CDR3 size: 18 residues. Looked up from germline, CDR1 is LNHDA and CDR2 is SQIVND (reference sequence). V lost 6 bases and J 4 bases, leaving 28 bases between the germline ends. Here the CDR3 reads CASSPPQGFGATGYEQYF. The CDR3 DNA reads as TGTGCCAGTAGCCCCCCCCAGGGATTCGGAGCCACAGGTTACGAGCAGTACTTC.

This chain links TRBV30 with TRBJ1-5; 7 positions match TRBD1. This CDR3 contains 14 residues. V shed 4 bases and J 7 bases; nucleotides not matched to a gene: 10. Germline CDR1 reads GTSNPN; CDR2 reads SVGIG (reference sequence). The CDR3 DNA is TGTGCCTGGAATCTGGGAGGGGGCGAGCAGCCCCAGCATTTT. It is translated as CAWNLGGGEQPQHF.

The chain joins TRBV18 to TRBJ2-2, with 11 bases aligning to TRBD2. Germline CDR1 KGHSH, CDR2 LQKENI. The CDR3 spans 16 residues. After removal of 3 bases from V and 1 base from J, the junction contained 1 base not matched to a gene. In nucleotides, the CDR3 is TGTGCCAGCTCACCGCTAGCGGGAGGGAACACCGGGGAGCTGTTTTTT. It is translated as CASSPLAGGNTGELFF.

The sample holds one count of this clone. The chain combines TRBV28 with TRBJ2-1; D is perhaps TRBD1 (5 bases). The CDR3 sequence is 14 residues long. Germline V lookup: CDR1 MDHEN, CDR2 SYDVKM. Trimming stripped 6 bases from V and 8 bases from J, with 17 bases between. CDR3 sequence (DNA): TGTGCCAGCAGCTCCCCACGTCTAGGGGATGAGCAGTTCTTC. Its protein product is CASSSPRLGDEQFF.

The chain recombines TRBV10-1 with TRBJ2-2; 12 positions agree with TRBD2. Germline V gene lookup returns CDR1 WNHNN and CDR2 SYGVQD (reference sequence). This CDR3 is 17 amino acids long. V dropped 5 bases and J dropped 5; count of bases not matched to a gene: 9. The CDR3 here is CASSYSGTSGQTGELFF. The CDR3 DNA reads as TGCGCCAGCAGTTATTCCGGGACTAGCGGGCAGACCGGGGAGCTGTTTTTT.

The gene calls are TRBV19 and TRBJ1-1; the D is unclear. Germline CDR1 reads LNHDA; CDR2 reads SQIVND (reference sequence). V was clipped by 2 bases and J by 3 bases, with 7 bases between them. The CDR3 totals 13 residues. CDR3 sequence: CASSIKGDTEAFF. The CDR3 bases are TGTGCCAGTAGTATAAAAGGTGACACTGAAGCTTTCTTT.

The chain combines TRBV5-6 with TRBJ1-5; a weak D match, TRBD1 (5 bases). The CDR3 covers 15 residues. Trimming took 3 bases from V and 6 from J, leaving 16 bases between them. The germline V gene encodes CDR1 SGHDT and CDR2 YYEEEE. The DNA of the CDR3 is TGTGCCAGCAGCTCGCTGACAGATTACCTTCAGCCCCAGCATTTT. This translates into CASSSLTDYLQPQHF.

The rearrangement links TRBV11-2 to TRBJ2-7; D is perhaps TRBD1 (5 bases). The CDR3 has 13 residues. The germline CDR1 and CDR2 sequences are SGHAT and FQNNGV. V was shortened by 4 bases and J by 2 bases, with 9 bases between the two germline ends. The CDR3 nucleotides are TGTGCCAGCAGCTGGGCAGGGACCTACGAGCAGTACTTC. This encodes CASSWAGTYEQYF.

The chain carries TRBV23-1 and TRBJ1-2; TRBD1 agrees at 7 bases. TRBV23-1 is assigned to the ORF class and has an uncertain function. Losses at the gene ends were 6 bases for V and 7 bases for J; bases not matched to a gene: 17. The CDR3 loop spans 16 amino acids. CDR3 sequence (DNA): TGCGCCAGCAGCCACACCTCCGGTCAGGGGGTAGGTGGCTACACCTTC. Amino acid sequence: CASSHTSGQGVGGYTF.

DNA for the CDR3: TGTGCCTGGGGTGGGACTGAAGCTTTCTTT. The encoded protein is CAWGGTEAFF. The chain is built from TRBV30 and TRBJ1-1, with D uncertain. The CDR3 covers 10 residues. Germline assignment: CDR1 GTSNPN and CDR2 SVGIG (reference sequence). V lost 5 bases, J lost 5 bases, and 6 bases lay in between.

The CDR3 spells CASSRLAGEITDTQYF. Written as DNA, the CDR3 is TGTGCCAGCTCGCGACTAGCGGGGGAAATAACAGATACGCAGTATTTT. This chain uses TRBV18 with TRBJ2-3; 12 positions match TRBD2. V lost 6 bases, J lost 3 bases, and 7 bases stayed unmatched. Germline V lookup: CDR1 KGHSH, CDR2 LQKENI. The CDR3 contains 16 residues.

The chain couples TRBV9 to TRBJ2-2; tentative D call: TRBD2 (5 bases). Germline CDR1 is SGDLS and CDR2 is YYNGEE. V dropped 0 bases and J dropped 7 bases, with 10 bases sitting between them. This CDR3 is 14 amino acids long. CDR3 protein: CASSVEVGNGELFF. Here the CDR3 DNA reads TGTGCCAGCAGCGTAGAAGTCGGGAACGGGGAGCTGTTTTTT.

The V and J genes are TRBV28 and TRBJ1-2; no reliable D call. The CDR3 contains 14 residues. Trimming removed 6 bases at V and 4 bases at J, with 15 bases between. Germline V gives CDR1 MDHEN, CDR2 SYDVKM. The CDR3: CASSRKPDGYGYTF. The CDR3 coding sequence is TGTGCCAGCAGCCGAAAACCGGACGGCTATGGCTACACCTTC.

This chain links TRBV28 with TRBJ1-2; D possibly corresponds to TRBD1 (5 bases). The germline CDR1 and CDR2 sequences are MDHEN and SYDVKM. The length of the CDR3 is 9 residues. V lost 8 bases, J lost 7 bases, and 5 bases lay in between. The CDR3 spells CASGGGYTF. CDR3 DNA sequence: TGTGCCAGCGGGGGTGGCTACACCTTC.

The genes are TRBV30 and TRBJ2-5; 7 nucleotides agree with TRBD2. The CDR3 consists of 16 residues. Germline assignment: CDR1 GTSNPN and CDR2 SVGIG (reference sequence). J was trimmed by 5 bases and V by 1 base; bases with no gene match: 13. The CDR3 region is CAWSDPLLARGETQYF. The CDR3 DNA reads TGTGCCTGGAGTGACCCTTTACTAGCGCGGGGGGAGACCCAGTACTTC.

V gene TRBV30 combines with J gene TRBJ2-3, with D perhaps assigned TRBD1 or TRBD2 (6 bases each). CDR1 is GTSNPN and CDR2 is SVGIG in the germline V gene (reference sequence). The length of the CDR3 is 14 residues. Deletions cut 0 bases from V and 2 bases from J, with 9 bases between. This CDR3 is CAWSVGGPTDTQYF. In DNA form, the CDR3 reads TGTGCCTGGAGTGTCGGGGGCCCCACAGATACGCAGTATTTT.

V gene TRBV19 combines with J gene TRBJ2-1; D possibly corresponds to TRBD2 (5 bases). Looked up from germline, CDR1 is LNHDA and CDR2 is SQIVND (reference sequence). V was trimmed by 10 bases and J by 6 bases, leaving 19 bases between them. The CDR3 loop spans 14 amino acids. CDR3 in amino acids: CATSAAGYVNEQFF. The CDR3 DNA follows: TGTGCCACCTCAGCGGCGGGCTACGTCAATGAGCAGTTCTTC.